This TCR beta chain was retrieved from a study of type 1 regulatory T cells (dated by TCRdb to 2020 to 2023). At the level of the whole study: The study characterized an in vitro protocol that generated a Tr1-enriched, alloantigen-specific CD4 T cell product named T-allo10. T-allo10 was under clinical evaluation in patients with hematological malignancies receiving allogeneic hematopoietic stem cell transplantation.

Of note for this clonotype: The target of this receptor is not known. Per-base quality was not reported, and no clone a single base away is much larger than it.

The reads were generated on an Illumina MiSeq. The public sequencing data were trimmed at Q25 with fastp and processed into clonotypes with MiXCR by TCRdb, which kept only in-frame beta chains. Each CDR3 protein gets just one entry, which takes the most common genes and DNA from the rows behind it. Here the sample has around 69,000 distinct CDR3 sequences; approximately 64% occur a single time. Jointly, the top ten make up 7.6% of the sample. According to the description, T-allo10 cells that came from the donor were anergic, were specific for host alloantigens, and could carry out alloantigen-specific suppression. Taken from the germline V gene (reference sequence), the CDR1 and CDR2 loops are GTSNPN and SVGIG. The CDR3, cysteine through phenylalanine, is 14 amino acids long. Only the CDR3 portion is preserved as DNA: 42 bases, with reading frame beginning at the first base. V loses 3 bases, J loses 7 bases, and the germline ends lie 15 bases apart.

The chain was built from TRBV30 and TRBJ1-4, with an unclear D gene assignment. Source material: cultured T cells, either the whole culture or a sorted T cell fraction (not recorded which). Read against the paper, the sample's cell subset or site label means: Tr1-enriched cell product generated in vitro against host alloantigens. The clonotype was recovered from a human donor in good health. The CDR3 reads CAWRRKVRGEKLFF. The DNA is TGTGCCTGGAGAAGGAAAGTAAGAGGTGAAAAACTGTTTTTT.